This T cell receptor (beta chain) was obtained from a study of T cell responses to AZD1222 COVID-19 vaccine. Findings and caveats of the study: Vaccine-associated CD4 TCRs spanned spike, dominant at 160-218 and 743-854. Regions left unmutated in variants are reportedly the target of nearly half of spike-specific TCRs. Recipients of AZD1222 seropositive at baseline numbered only five or six. Repertoire samples came only from after the peak T cell response.

This clone was seen once. What it binds is unknown. Assay: immunoSEQ multiplex PCR; the TCRdb copy retains only in-frame clones and omits some. Among roughly 150,000 clones listed, around 92% were seen once. Source: peripheral blood, taken on day 0 of AZD1222 vaccination. The receptor was isolated from an adult in good health.

Written as DNA, the CDR3 is TGTGCCAGCAGTTTAGACAGGCCGCGGGGCTACACCTTC. This translates into CASSLDRPRGYTF. The rearrangement joins TRBV28 to TRBJ1-2, with D possibly being TRBD1 (6 bases). Germline CDR1 reads MDHEN; CDR2 reads SYDVKM. This CDR3 has 13 amino acids. Trimming removed 2 bases at V and 8 bases at J, with 12 bases between.